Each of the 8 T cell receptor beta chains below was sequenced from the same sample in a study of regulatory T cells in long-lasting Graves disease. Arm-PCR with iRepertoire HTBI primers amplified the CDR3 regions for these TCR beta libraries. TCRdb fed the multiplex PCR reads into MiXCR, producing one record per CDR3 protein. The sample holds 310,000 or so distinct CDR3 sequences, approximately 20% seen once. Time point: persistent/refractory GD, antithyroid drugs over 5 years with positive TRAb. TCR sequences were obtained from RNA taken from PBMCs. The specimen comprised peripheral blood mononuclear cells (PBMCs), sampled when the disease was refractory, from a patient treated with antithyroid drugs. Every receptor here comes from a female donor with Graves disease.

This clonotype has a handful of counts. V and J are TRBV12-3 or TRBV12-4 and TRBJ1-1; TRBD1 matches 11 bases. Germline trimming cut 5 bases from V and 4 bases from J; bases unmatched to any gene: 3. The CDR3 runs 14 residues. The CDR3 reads CASSGQGASTEAFF. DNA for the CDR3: TGTGCCAGCAGTGGACAGGGGGCTAGCACTGAAGCTTTCTTT.

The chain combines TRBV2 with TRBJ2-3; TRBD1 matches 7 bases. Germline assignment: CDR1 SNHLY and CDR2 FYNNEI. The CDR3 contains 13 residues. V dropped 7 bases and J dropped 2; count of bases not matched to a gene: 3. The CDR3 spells CASIGTDTDTQYF. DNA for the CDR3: TGTGCCAGCATAGGGACAGACACAGATACGCAGTATTTT.

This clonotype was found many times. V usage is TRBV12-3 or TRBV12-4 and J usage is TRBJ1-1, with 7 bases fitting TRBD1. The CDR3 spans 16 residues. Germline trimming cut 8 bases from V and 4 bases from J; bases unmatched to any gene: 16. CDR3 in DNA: TGTGCCAGCGGCCCCCGCGTACAGGGGAGGGGCACTGAAGCTTTCTTT. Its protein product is CASGPRVQGRGTEAFF.

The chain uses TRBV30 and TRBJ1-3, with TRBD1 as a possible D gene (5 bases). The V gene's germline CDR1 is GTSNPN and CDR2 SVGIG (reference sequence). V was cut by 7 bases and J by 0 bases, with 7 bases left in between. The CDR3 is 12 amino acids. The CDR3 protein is CASDSSGNTIYF. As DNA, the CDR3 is TGTGCCTCAGACAGCTCTGGAAACACCATATATTTT.

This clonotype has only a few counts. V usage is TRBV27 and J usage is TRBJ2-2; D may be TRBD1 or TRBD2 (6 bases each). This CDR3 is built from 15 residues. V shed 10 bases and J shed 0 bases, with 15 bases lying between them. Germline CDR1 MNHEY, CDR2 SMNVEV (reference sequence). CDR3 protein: CANDRRGPNTGELFF. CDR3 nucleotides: TGTGCCAACGACCGTCGGGGGCCGAACACCGGGGAGCTGTTTTTT.

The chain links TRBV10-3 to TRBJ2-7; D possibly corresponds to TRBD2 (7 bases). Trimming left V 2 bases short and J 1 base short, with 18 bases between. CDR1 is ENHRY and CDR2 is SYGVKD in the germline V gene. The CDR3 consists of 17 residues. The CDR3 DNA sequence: TGTGCCATCAGTGAGAGCCTGCGGGGGCCCCTGTCCTACGAGCAGTACTTC. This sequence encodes CAISESLRGPLSYEQYF.

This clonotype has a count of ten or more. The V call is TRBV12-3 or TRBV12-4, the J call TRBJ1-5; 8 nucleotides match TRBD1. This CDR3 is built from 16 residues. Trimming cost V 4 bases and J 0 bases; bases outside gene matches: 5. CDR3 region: CASSSGQDPSNQPQHF. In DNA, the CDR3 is TGTGCCAGCAGTTCGGGACAGGACCCTAGCAATCAGCCCCAGCATTTT.

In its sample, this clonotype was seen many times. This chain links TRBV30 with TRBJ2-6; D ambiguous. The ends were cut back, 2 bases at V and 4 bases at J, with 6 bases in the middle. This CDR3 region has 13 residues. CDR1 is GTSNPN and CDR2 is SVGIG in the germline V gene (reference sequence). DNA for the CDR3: TGTGCCTGGAGTCTCGGGGGGGCCAACGTCCTGACTTTC. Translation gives CAWSLGGANVLTF.